The entry that follows covers one TCR beta chain sequence. Antigen unknown. Trimming left V 1 base short and J 0 bases short, with 22 bases between. Germline-derived CDR1 and CDR2 are MDHEN and SYDVKM. This CDR3 contains 20 residues. TCRdb itself ran the 5' RACE reads through MiXCR, one entry per CDR3 protein. The sample yields around 340,000 distinct CDR3 sequences, roughly an eighth seen once. The source of the sample is a study of identical twins. Study-level results: Zero-insertion findings could be partly confounded by invariant cells (MAIT and iNKT cells). Cord blood beta clonotypes present at high abundance carried fewer insertions; no such pattern appeared in memory repertoires. Twins' excess sharing was less marked for out-of-frame beta sequences.

These same data were also listed under a study on yellow fever vaccine responses in identical twins.

This TCR was recovered from a woman between 18 and 30 years old in good health. The rearrangement links TRBV28 to TRBJ2-1; tentatively, D is TRBD2 (6 bases). Material: CD8+ T cells sorted from blood. The CDR3 sequence is CASSLLLSRDSPSSYNEQFF. DNA for the CDR3: TGTGCCAGCAGTTTATTATTATCCCGGGACTCCCCGAGCTCCTACAATGAGCAGTTCTTC.